This T cell receptor (beta chain) was identified during a study of blood T cells in healthy people across ages. Concerning this clonotype: Its target is not known.

Findings and limits, study-wide: Researchers deemed the diversity estimates from one million T cells underestimates.

Sample-barcoded 5' priming and a J-beta primer mix drove a second PCR of about 7 to 12 cycles. MiXCR, applied by TCRdb to the 5' RACE reads, yields one record per CDR3 protein. Here the sample spans roughly 500,000 distinct CDR3 sequences, roughly 28% being singletons. Sequenced input: blood. This clonotype was sampled from a woman between 65 and 79 years old in good health.

The CDR3 spells CASSLVGGLAVSETQYF. The CDR3 DNA reads as TGCGCCAGCAGCTTGGTCGGGGGACTAGCGGTTTCGGAGACCCAGTACTTC. V usage is TRBV5-1 and J usage is TRBJ2-5, with 11 bases lining up with TRBD2. The V and J ends lost 0 bases and 5 bases, in that order; junction bases with no gene match: 9. Germline V gene lookup returns CDR1 SGHRS and CDR2 YFSETQ. The CDR3 is made up of 17 amino acids.